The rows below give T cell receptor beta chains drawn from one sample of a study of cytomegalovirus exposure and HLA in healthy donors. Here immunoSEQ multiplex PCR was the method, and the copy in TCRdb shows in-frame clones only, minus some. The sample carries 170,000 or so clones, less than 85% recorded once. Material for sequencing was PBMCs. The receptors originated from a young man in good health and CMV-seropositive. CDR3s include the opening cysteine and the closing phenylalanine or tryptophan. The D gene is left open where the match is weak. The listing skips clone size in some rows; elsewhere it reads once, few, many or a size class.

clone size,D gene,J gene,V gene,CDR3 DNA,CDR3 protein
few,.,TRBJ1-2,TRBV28,TGTGCCAGCAGTTTAGGAGGAGGGCTCAACTATGGCTACACCTTC,CASSLGGGLNYGYTF
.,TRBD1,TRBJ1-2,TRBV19,TGTGCCAGTAATGACAGGGGCCTTGTTGGCTACACCTTC,CASNDRGLVGYTF
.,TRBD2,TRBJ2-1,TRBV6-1,TGTGCCAGCAGTGACCTAGCGGGAGTGCATGAGCAGTTCTTC,CASSDLAGVHEQFF
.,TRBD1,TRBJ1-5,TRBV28,TGTGCCAGCAGTTTTAGGCGACAGGGTGGCAATCAGCCCCAGCATTTT,CASSFRRQGGNQPQHF
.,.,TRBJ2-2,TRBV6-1,TGTGCCGGGCGTGCGATGGGCACCGGGGAGCTGTTTTTT,CAGRAMGTGELFF
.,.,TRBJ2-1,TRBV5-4,TGTGCCAGCAGCTTGAGGGGATCTAATGAGCAGTTCTTC,CASSLRGSNEQFF
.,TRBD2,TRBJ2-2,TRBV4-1,TGCGCCAGCAGCCAAGGGGCAAGCGGGGGGGCTCCCACAGGGGAGCTGTTTTTT,CASSQGASGGAPTGELFF
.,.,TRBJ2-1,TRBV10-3,TGTGCCATCAGTGAATGGTGGAGCTCCTACAATGAGCAGTTCTTC,CAISEWWSSYNEQFF
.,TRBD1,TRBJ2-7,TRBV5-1,TGCGCCAGCAGCCCCGGACAGGGTGGAAGGGCCTACGAGCAGTACTTC,CASSPGQGGRAYEQYF
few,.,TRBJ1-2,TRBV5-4,TGTGCCAGCAGCTTGGAGAGGTCCTATGGCTACACCTTC,CASSLERSYGYTF
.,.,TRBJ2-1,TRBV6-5,TGTGCCAGCAGTTACTCGGAAGGGACTGGGCAGTTCTTC,CASSYSEGTGQFF
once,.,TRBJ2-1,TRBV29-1,TGCAGCGTTGGTTATGGGGGCCTAATCTACAATGAGCAGTTCTTC,CSVGYGGLIYNEQFF
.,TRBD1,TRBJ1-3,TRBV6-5,TGTGCCAGCAGCGACAGGGTCTCTGGAAACACCATATATTTT,CASSDRVSGNTIYF
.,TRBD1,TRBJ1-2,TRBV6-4,TGTGCCAGCAGTAGGACAGGGGAAGCTAACTATGGCTACACCTTC,CASSRTGEANYGYTF
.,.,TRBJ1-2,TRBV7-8,TGTGCCAGCAGCTTAGGTCGCAGAATATCTTCTAACTATGGCTACACCTTC,CASSLGRRISSNYGYTF
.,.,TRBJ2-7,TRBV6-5,TGTGCCAGCAGTTACGGGGCGGAGGGCGGGTACGAGCAGTACTTC,CASSYGAEGGYEQYF
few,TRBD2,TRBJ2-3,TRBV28,TGTGCTACGACACAGCGGGAGGGCCTAAGGGTTGCAGATACGCAGTATTTT,CATTQREGLRVADTQYF
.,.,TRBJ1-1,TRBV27,TGTGCCAGCAGGCCCCTTGGGGCGAACACTGAAGCTTTCTTT,CASRPLGANTEAFF
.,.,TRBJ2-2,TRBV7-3,TGTGCCAGCAGCCCCCCCGGGGGGAACACCGGGGAGCTGTTTTTT,CASSPPGGNTGELFF
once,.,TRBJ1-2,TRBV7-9,TGTGCCAGCACCCTCTCGCCCACAGGGCACGGCTACACCTTC,CASTLSPTGHGYTF
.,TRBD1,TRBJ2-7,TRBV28,TGTGCCAGCAGTTACCCCAGTTCCGGGACAGACTTCTACGAGCAGTACTTC,CASSYPSSGTDFYEQYF
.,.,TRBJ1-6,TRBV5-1,TGCGCCAGCAGCTTTCAGGGTGATAATTCACCCCTCCACTTT,CASSFQGDNSPLHF
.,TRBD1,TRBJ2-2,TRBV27,TGTGCCAGCAGTTTAGCCGGGACAGGGGTTGGGACCGGGGAGCTGTTTTTT,CASSLAGTGVGTGELFF
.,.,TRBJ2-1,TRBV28,TGTGCCAGCAGTAGGGGTGTGATCGTTGAGCAGTTCTTC,CASSRGVIVEQFF
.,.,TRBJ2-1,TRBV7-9,TGTGCCAGCAGCTTAGCGAGGGGGTCCTACAATGAGCAGTTCTTC,CASSLARGSYNEQFF
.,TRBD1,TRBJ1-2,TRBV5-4,TGTGCCAGCAGCCCCCGGTCCAGGGGGCAGATAGTGAGTGGCTACACCTTC,CASSPRSRGQIVSGYTF
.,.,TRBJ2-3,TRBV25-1,TGTGCCAGCAGTGACCTGGGACAATTCTTCACAGATACGCAGTATTTT,CASSDLGQFFTDTQYF
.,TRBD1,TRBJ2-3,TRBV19,TGTGCCAGTAGTATCGTTAAGGGGGCGGATACGCAGTATTTT,CASSIVKGADTQYF
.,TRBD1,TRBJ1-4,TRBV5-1,TGCGCCAGCAGCACAGGGGGCGCGGGCACTAATGAAAAACTGTTTTTT,CASSTGGAGTNEKLFF
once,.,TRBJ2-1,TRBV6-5,TGTGCCAGCAGTTCAGAATACTACGATGAGCAGTTCTTC,CASSSEYYDEQFF
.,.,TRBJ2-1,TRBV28,TGTGCCAGCAGTTTACAACCGGCGGGTCGTCTCAATGAGCAGTTCTTC,CASSLQPAGRLNEQFF
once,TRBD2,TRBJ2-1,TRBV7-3,TGTGCCAGCAGCCGGACTAGCGGTTGGGGATCCTACAATGAGCAGTTCTTC,CASSRTSGWGSYNEQFF
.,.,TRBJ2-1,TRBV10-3,TGTGCCACTTGGGACTCGAGCTCCTACAATGAGCAGTTCTTC,CATWDSSSYNEQFF
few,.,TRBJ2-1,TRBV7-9,TGTGCCAGCAGCTTAGGGAGGGCACTGAGCTCCTACAATGAGCAGTTCTTC,CASSLGRALSSYNEQFF
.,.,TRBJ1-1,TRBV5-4,TGTGCCAGCAGCTCGCAGAGTGGGCACGGTGAAGCTTTCTTT,CASSSQSGHGEAFF
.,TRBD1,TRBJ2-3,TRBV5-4,TGTGCCAGCAGGAAATCCCGGGACAGGGTACACACAGATACGCAGTATTTT,CASRKSRDRVHTDTQYF
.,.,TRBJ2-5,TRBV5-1,TGCGCCAGCAGCTTGGGGGGGGAAGAGACCCAGTACTTC,CASSLGGEETQYF
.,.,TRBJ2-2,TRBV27,TGTGCCACCAGTGATTATAGCTCCGGGGAGCTGTTTTTT,CATSDYSSGELFF